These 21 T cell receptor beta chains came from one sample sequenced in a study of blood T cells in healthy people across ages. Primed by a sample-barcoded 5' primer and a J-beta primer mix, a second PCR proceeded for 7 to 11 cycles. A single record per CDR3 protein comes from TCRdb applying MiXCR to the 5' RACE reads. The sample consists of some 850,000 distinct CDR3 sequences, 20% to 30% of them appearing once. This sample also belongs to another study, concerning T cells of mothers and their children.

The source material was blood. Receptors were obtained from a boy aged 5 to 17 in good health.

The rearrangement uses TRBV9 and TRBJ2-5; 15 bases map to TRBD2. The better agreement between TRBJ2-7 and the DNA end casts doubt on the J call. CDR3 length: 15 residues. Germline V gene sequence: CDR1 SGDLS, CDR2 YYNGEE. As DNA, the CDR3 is TGTGCCAGCAGCGCCCGGACTAGCGGGGGGGACGAGCAGTACTTC. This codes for CASSARTSGGDEQYF.

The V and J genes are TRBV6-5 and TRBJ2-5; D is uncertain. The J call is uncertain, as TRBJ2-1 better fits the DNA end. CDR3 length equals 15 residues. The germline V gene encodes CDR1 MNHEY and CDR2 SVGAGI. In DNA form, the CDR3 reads TGTGCCAGCAGTTACGGTCCTTCGGCCTACAATGAGCAGTTCTTC. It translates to CASSYGPSAYNEQFF.

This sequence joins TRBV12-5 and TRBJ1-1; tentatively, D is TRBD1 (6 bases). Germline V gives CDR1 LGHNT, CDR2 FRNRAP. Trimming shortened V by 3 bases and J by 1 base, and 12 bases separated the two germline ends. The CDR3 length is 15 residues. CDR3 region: CASGFQGLENTEAFF. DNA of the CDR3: TGTGCTAGTGGTTTCCAGGGGTTGGAGAACACTGAAGCTTTCTTT.

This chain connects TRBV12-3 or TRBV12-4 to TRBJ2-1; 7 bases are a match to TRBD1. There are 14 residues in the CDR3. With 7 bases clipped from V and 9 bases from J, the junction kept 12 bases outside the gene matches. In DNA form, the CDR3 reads TGTGCCAGCAACGACAGGGTAAAGATCAGTGAGCAGTTCTTC. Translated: CASNDRVKISEQFF.

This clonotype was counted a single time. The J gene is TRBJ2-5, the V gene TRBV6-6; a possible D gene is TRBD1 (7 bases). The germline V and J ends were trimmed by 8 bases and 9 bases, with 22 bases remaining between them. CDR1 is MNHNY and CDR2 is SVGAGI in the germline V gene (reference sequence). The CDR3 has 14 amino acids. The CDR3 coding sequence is TGTGCCAGCTCAGGGGGGACCCCCGGAAGGTCCCAGTACTTC. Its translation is CASSGGTPGRSQYF.

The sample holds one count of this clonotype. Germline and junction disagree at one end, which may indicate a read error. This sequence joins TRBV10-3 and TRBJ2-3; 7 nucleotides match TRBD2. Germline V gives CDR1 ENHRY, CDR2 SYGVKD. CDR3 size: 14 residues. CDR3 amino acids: CAAKRDSGTGTQYF. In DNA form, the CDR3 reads TGTGCCGCCAAGCGGGACTCGGGCACAGGTACGCAGTATTTT.

Written as DNA, the CDR3 is TGTGCCAGCAGTTACTTGGGGGCTACTGAAGCTTTCTTT. This codes for CASSYLGATEAFF. The chain links TRBV6-5 to TRBJ1-1, with a weak D call TRBD1 (6 bases). This CDR3 is 13 amino acids long. Germline values: CDR1 MNHEY, CDR2 SVGAGI. The V end was cut by 1 base, the J end by 5 bases, with 8 bases between.

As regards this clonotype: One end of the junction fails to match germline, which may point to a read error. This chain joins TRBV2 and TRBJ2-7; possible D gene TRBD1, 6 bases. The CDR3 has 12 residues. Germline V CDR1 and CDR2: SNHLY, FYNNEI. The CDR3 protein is CAGSLQGYEQYF. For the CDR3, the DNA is TGTGCCGGCAGCCTACAGGGCTACGAGCAGTACTTC.

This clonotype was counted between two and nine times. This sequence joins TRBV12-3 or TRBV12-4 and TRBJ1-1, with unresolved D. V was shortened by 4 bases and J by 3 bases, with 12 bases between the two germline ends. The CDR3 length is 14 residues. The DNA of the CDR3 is TGTGCCAGCAGTTCCATGATCGTGGACACTGAAGCTTTCTTT. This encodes CASSSMIVDTEAFF.

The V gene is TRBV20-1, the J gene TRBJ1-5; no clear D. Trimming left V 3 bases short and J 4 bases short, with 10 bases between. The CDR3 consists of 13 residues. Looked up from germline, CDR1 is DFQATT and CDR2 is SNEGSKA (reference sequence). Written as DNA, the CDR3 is TGCAGTGCTAGCCCCTCCACAAATCAGCCCCAGCATTTT. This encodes CSASPSTNQPQHF.

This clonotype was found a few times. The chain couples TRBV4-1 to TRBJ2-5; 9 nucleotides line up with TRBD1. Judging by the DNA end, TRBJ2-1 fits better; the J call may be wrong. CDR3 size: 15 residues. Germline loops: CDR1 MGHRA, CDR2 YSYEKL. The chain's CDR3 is CASSQQRDRADEQFF. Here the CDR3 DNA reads TGCGCCAGCAGCCAACAACGGGACAGGGCCGATGAGCAGTTCTTC.

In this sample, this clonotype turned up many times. CDR3 in DNA: TGTGCCAGCAGCTTAACAACAGTCCAAGAGACCCAGTACTTC. This gives the protein CASSLTTVQETQYF. The genes are TRBV7-9 and TRBJ2-5; D gene uncertain. In germline, CDR1 is SEHNR, CDR2 FQNEAQ (reference sequence). The CDR3 length is 14 residues. V gave up 2 bases and J gave up 1 base, with 8 bases separating them.

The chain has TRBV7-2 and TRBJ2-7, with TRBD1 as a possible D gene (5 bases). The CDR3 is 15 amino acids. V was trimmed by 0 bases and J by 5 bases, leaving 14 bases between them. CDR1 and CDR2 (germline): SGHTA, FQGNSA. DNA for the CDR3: TGTGCCAGCAGCTTAGCGGGGCCTTCCCTCGACGAGCAGTACTTC. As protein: CASSLAGPSLDEQYF.

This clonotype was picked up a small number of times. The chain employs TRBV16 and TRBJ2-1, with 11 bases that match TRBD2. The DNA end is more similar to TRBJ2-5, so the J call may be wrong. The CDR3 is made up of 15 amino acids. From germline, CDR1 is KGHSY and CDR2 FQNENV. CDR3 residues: CASSHRLAGRETQYF. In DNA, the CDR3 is TGTGCCAGCAGCCATCGACTAGCGGGGAGGGAGACCCAGTACTTC.

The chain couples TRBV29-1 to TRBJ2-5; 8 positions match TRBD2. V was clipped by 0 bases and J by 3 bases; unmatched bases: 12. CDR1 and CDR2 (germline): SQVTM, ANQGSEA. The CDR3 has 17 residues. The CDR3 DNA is TGCAGCGTTGAAGACCCGAACAAGCGGGGGTACGAAGAGACCCAGTACTTC. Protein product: CSVEDPNKRGYEETQYF.

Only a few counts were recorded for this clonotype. As DNA, the CDR3 is TGTGCCTGGAGTGCCCCACCTCAAGAGACCCAGTACTTC. It codes for CAWSAPPQETQYF. The chain has TRBV30 and TRBJ2-5; D call uncertain. Trimming cost V 1 base and J 2 bases, with 8 bases left between them. This CDR3 is built from 13 residues. Germline V gene sequence: CDR1 GTSNPN, CDR2 SVGIG (reference sequence).

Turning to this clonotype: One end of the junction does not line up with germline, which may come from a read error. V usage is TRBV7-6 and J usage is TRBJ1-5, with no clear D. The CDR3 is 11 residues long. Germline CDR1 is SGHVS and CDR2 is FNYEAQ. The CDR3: CASSGRAPQHF. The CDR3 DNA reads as TGCGCCAGCAGCGGGAGAGCACCCCAGCATTTT. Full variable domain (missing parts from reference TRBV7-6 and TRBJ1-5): GAGVSQSPRYKVTKRGQDVALRCDPISGHVSLYWYRQALGQGPEFLTYFNYEAQQDKSGLPNDRFSAERPEGSISTLTIQRTEQRDSAMYRCASSGRAPQHFGDGTRLSIL.

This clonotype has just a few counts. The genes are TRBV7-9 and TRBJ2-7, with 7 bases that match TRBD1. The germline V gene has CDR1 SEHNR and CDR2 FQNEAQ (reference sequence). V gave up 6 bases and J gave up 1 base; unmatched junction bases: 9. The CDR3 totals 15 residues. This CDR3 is CASRPVTGNSYEQYF. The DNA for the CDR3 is TGTGCCAGCAGACCAGTGACAGGGAATTCCTACGAGCAGTACTTC.

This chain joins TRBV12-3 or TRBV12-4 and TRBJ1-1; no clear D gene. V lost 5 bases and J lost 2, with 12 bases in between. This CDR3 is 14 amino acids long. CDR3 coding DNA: TGTGCCAGCAGTCCCCTGCAGTTTAACACTGAAGCTTTCTTT. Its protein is CASSPLQFNTEAFF.

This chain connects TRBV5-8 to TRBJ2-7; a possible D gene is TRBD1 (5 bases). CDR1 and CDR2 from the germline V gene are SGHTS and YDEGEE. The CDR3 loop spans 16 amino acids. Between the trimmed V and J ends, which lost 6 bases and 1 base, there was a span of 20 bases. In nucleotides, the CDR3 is TGTGCCAGCAAACGAAGGGGTGATGTGATGTCCTACGAGCAGTACTTC. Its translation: CASKRRGDVMSYEQYF.

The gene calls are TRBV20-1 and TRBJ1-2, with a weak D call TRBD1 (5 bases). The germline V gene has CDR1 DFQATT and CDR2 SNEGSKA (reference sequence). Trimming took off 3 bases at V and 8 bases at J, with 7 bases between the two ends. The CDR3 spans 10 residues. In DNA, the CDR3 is TGCAGTGCTAGGGGGCAAGGCTACACCTTC. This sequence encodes CSARGQGYTF.